This TCR beta chain was captured by sequencing in a study of Ad26.COV2.S vaccination and SARS-CoV-2 variants. The V and J ends lost 5 bases and 5 bases respectively, with 15 bases between them. This CDR3 comprises 15 residues. Per germline, CDR1 SGHAT and CDR2 FQNNGV. Findings and caveats of the study: Possibly, TCR breadth and depth analyses underestimated total T cell responses. The authors reported substantial breadth in spike-specific CD8+ and CD4+ T cell responses after vaccination.

In regard to this clone: Its antigen is not identified.

The assay was immunoSEQ multiplex PCR, and TCRdb's table has in-frame clones only and misses some. The sample contains about 680,000 clones, around 92% of which appear only once. Regarding treatment: roughly 20 received Ad26.COV2.S at low or high dose, single or two shots; about 5 received placebo; per-sample allocation not given. Day 63 following the first vaccine or placebo injection was when the samples were taken. V is TRBV11-2 and J is TRBJ2-2; D is possibly TRBD1 (6 bases). The receptor comes from a person aged 18-65 years who received the Ad26.COV2.S COVID-19 vaccine or a placebo. The input for sequencing was peripheral blood, taken in a trial of Ad26.COV2.S vaccine versus placebo. The CDR3 loop reads CASSPSTGRTGELFF. The CDR3 DNA is TGTGCCAGCAGCCCAAGCACAGGGCGTACCGGGGAGCTGTTTTTT. Supplemented by reference TRBV11-2 and TRBJ2-2, the full variable domain reads EAGVAQSPRYKIIEKRQSVAFWCNPISGHATLYWYQQILGQGPKLLIQFQNNGVVDDSQLPKDRFSAERLKGVDSTLKIQPAKLEDSAVYLCASSPSTGRTGELFFGEGSRLTVL.